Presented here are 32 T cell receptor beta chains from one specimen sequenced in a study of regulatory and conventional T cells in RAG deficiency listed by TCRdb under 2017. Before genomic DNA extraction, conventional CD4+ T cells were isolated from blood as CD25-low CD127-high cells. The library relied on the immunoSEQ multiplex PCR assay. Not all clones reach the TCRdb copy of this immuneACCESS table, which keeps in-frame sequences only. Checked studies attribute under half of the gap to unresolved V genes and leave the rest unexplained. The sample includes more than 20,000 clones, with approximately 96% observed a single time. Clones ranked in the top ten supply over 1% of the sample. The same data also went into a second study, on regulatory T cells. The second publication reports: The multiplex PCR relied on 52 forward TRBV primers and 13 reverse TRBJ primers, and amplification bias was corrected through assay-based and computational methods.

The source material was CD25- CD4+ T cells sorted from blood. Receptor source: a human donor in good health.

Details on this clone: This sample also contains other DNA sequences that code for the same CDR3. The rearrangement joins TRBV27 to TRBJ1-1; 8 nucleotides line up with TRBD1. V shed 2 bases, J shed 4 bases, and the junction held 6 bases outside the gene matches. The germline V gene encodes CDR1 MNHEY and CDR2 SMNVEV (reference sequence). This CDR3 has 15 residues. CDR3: CASSLEGQGGTEAFF. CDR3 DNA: TGTGCCAGCAGTTTAGAAGGACAGGGAGGCACTGAAGCTTTCTTT.

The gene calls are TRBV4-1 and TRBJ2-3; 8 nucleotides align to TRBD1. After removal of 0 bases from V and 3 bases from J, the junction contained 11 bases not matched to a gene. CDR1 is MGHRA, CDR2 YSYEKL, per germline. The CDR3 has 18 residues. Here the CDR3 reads CASSQERRGQGITDTQYF. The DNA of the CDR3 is TGCGCCAGCAGCCAAGAGAGGAGAGGACAGGGAATAACAGATACGCAGTATTTT.

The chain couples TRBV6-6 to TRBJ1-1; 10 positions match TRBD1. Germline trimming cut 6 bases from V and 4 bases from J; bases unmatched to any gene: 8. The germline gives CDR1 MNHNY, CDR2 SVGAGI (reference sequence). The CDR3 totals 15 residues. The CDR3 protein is CASSGQGGSGTEAFF. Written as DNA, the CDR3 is TGTGCCAGCAGCGGACAGGGGGGATCCGGCACTGAAGCTTTCTTT.

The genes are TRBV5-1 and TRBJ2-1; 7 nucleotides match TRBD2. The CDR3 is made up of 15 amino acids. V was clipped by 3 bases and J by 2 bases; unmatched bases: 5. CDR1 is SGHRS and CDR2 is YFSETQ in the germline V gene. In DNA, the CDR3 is TGCGCCAGCAGCTCAGGGACTATAACCTACAATGAGCAGTTCTTC. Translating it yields CASSSGTITYNEQFF.

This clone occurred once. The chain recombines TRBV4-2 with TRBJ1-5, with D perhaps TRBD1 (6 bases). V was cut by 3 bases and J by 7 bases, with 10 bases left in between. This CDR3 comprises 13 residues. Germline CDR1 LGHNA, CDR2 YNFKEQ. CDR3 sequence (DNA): TGTGCCAGCAGCCACCAGGGGAGCCAGCCCCAGCATTTT. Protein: CASSHQGSQPQHF.

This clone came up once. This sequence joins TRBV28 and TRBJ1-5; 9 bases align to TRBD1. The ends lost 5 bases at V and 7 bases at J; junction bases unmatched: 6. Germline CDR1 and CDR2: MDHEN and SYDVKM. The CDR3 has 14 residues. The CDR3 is CASSLGTGNQPQHF. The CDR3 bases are TGTGCCAGCAGTCTTGGGACAGGGAACCAGCCCCAGCATTTT.

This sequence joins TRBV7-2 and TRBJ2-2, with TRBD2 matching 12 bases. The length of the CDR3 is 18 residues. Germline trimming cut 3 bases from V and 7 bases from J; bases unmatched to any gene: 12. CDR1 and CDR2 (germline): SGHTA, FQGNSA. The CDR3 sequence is CASSFLAGGPTVHGELFF. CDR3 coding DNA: TGTGCCAGCAGCTTTCTAGCGGGGGGGCCAACAGTCCACGGGGAGCTGTTTTTT.

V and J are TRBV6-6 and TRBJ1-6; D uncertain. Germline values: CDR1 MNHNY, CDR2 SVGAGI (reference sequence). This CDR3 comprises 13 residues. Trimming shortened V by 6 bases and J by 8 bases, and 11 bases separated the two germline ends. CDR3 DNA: TGTGCCAGCAGACCAGCCGGAGATTCACCCCTCCACTTT. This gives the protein CASRPAGDSPLHF.

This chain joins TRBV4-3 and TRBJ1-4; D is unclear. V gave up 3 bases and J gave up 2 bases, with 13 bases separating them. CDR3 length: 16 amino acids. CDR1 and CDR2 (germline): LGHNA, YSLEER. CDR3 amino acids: CASSQEEASTNEKLFF. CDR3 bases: TGCGCCAGCAGCCAGGAGGAAGCGTCCACTAATGAAAAACTGTTTTTT.

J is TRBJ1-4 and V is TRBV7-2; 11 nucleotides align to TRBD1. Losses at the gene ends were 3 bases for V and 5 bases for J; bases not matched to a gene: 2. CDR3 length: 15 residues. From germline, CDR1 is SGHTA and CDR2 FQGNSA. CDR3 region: CASSFRTGGNEKLFF. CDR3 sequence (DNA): TGTGCCAGCAGCTTCCGGACAGGGGGCAATGAAAAACTGTTTTTT.

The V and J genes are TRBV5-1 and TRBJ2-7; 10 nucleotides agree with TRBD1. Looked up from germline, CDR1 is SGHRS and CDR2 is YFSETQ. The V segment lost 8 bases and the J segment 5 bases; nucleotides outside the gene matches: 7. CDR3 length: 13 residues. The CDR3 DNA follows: TGCGCCAGTAAGACAGGGGGCATCGACGAGCAGTACTTC. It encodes CASKTGGIDEQYF.

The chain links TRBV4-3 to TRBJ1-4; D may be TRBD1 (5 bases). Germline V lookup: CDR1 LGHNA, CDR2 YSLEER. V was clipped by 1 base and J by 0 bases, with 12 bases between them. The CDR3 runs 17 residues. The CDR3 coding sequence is TGCGCCAGCAGCCAAGGTCTCTTGGGGCCAACTAATGAAAAACTGTTTTTT. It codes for CASSQGLLGPTNEKLFF.

CDR3 loop: CASSQILVPNQPQHF. CDR3 DNA: TGCGCCAGCAGCCAGATACTGGTGCCCAATCAGCCCCAGCATTTT. The chain couples TRBV4-1 to TRBJ1-5; the D is unclear. The CDR3 extends over 15 amino acids. CDR1 MGHRA and CDR2 YSYEKL come from the germline V gene. The V end lost 3 bases, the J end lost 3 bases, and 12 bases lay between the germline ends.

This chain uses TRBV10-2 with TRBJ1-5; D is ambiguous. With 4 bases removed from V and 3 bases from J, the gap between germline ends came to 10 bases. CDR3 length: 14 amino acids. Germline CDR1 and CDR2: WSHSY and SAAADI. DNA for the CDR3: TGCGCCAGCAGTGGGCAGGCTAACAATCAGCCCCAGCATTTT. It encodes CASSGQANNQPQHF.

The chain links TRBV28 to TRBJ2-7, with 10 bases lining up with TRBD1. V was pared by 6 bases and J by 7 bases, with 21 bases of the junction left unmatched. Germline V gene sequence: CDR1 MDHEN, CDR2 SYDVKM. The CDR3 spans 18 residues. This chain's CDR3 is CASSNPLTGGPHLLEQYF. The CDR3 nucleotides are TGTGCCAGCAGCAACCCTCTGACAGGGGGCCCACATTTATTGGAGCAGTACTTC.

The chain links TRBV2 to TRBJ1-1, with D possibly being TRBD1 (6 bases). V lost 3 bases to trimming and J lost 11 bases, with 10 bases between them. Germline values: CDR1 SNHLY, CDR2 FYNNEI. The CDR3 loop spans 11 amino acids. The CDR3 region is CASSEAGAAFF. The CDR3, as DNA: TGTGCCAGCAGTGAGGCGGGGGCGGCTTTCTTT.

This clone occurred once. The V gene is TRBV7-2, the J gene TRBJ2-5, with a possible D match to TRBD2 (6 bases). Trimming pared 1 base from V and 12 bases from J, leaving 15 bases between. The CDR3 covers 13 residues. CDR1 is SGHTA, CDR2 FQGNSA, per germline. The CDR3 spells CASSLDGSGTEYF. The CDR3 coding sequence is TGTGCCAGCAGCTTAGATGGTAGCGGTACTGAGTACTTC.

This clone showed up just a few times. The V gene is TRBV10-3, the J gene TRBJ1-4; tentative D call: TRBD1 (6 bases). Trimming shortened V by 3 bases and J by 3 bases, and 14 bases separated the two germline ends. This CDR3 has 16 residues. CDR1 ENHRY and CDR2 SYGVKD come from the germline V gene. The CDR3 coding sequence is TGTGCCATCAGTGAATTACGAGGGACACCTAATGAAAAACTGTTTTTT. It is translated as CAISELRGTPNEKLFF.

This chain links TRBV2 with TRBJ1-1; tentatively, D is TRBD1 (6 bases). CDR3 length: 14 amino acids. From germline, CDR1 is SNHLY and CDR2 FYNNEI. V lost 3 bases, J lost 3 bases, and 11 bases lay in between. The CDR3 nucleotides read TGTGCCAGCAGTGATAGTAACAGGGACACTGAAGCTTTCTTT. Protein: CASSDSNRDTEAFF.

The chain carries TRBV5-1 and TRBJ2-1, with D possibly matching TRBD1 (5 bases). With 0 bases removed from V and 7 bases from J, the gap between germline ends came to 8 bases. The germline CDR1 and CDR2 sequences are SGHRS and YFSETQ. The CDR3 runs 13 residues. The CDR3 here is CASSLEGRNEQFF. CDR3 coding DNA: TGCGCCAGCAGCTTGGAGGGGCGAAATGAGCAGTTCTTC.

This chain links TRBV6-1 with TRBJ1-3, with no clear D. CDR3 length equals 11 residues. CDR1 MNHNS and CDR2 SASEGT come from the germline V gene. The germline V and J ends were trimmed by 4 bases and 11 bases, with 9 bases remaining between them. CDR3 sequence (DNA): TGTGCCAGCAGTGCGGAGGTCGCCATATATTTT. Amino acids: CASSAEVAIYF.

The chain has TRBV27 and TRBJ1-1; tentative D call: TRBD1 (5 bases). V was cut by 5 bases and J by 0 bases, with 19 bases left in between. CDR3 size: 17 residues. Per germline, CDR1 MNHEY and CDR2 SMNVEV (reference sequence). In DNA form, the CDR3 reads TGTGCCAGCAGTCCACTCACCCGACAGATTATGAACACTGAAGCTTTCTTT. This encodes CASSPLTRQIMNTEAFF.

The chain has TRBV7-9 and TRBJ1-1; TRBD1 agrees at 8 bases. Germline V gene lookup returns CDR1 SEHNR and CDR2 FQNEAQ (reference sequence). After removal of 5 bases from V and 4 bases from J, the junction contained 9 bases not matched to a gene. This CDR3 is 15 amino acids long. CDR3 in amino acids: CASSHAGTGSTEAFF. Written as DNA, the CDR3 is TGTGCCAGCAGCCACGCCGGGACAGGAAGCACTGAAGCTTTCTTT.

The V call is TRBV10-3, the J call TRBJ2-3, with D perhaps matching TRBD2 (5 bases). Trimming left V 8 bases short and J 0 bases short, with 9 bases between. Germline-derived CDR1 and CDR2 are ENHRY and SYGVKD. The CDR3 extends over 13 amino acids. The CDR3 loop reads CAIRTGSTDTQYF. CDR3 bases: TGTGCCATCCGGACGGGAAGCACAGATACGCAGTATTTT.

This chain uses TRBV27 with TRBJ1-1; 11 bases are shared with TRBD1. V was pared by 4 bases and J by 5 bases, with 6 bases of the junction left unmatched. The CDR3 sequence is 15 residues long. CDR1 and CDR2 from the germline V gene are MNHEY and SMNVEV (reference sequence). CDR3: CASSSSGQGATEAFF. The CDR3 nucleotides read TGTGCCAGCAGTTCCTCCGGACAGGGGGCAACTGAAGCTTTCTTT.

Here the CDR3 reads CASSLAPDWGYTF. The CDR3 region has the DNA TGTGCCAGCAGCTTGGCCCCAGATTGGGGCTACACCTTC. The chain links TRBV5-6 to TRBJ1-2; D remains unclear. Germline V CDR1 and CDR2: SGHDT, YYEEEE. The CDR3 is 13 residues long. The germline V and J ends were trimmed by 0 bases and 8 bases, with 11 bases remaining between them.

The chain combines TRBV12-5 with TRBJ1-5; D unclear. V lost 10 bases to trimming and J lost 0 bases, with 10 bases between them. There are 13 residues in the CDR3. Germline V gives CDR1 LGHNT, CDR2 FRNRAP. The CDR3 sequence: CATSTDSNQPQHF. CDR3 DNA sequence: TGTGCTACGAGCACCGATAGCAATCAGCCCCAGCATTTT.

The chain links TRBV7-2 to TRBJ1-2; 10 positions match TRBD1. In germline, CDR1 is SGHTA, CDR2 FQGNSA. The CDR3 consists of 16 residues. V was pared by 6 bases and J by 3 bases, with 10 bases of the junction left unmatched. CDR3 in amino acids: CASSYGQGVLDYGYTF. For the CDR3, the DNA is TGTGCCAGCAGTTACGGACAGGGGGTGTTAGACTATGGCTACACCTTC.

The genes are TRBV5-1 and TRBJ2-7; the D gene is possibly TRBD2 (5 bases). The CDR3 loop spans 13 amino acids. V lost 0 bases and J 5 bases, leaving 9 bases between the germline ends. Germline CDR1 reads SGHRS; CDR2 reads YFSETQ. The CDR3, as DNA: TGCGCCAGCAGCTTGGGCGAGGGTCACGAGCAGTACTTC. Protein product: CASSLGEGHEQYF.

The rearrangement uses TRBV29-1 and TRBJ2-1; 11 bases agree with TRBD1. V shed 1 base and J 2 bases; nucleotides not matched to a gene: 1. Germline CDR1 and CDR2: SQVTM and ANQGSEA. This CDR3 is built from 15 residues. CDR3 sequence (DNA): TGCAGCGTTGAAGGGGACAGGGGGACCTACAATGAGCAGTTCTTC. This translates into CSVEGDRGTYNEQFF.

CDR3 in DNA: TGCGCCAGCAGCCAAGAAGGCGGTCCGTTATGGACCCAGTACTTC. It specifies CASSQEGGPLWTQYF. The chain is built from TRBV4-1 and TRBJ2-5; D is uncertain. Deletions cut 0 bases from V and 7 bases from J, with 15 bases between. This CDR3 has 15 amino acids. CDR1 is MGHRA, CDR2 YSYEKL, per germline.

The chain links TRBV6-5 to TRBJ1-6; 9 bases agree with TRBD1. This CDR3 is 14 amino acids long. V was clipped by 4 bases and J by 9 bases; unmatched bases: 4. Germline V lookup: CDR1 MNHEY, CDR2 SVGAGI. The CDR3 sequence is CASSSDRGFSPLHF. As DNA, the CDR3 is TGTGCCAGCAGTTCCGACAGGGGGTTTTCACCCCTCCACTTT.